This T cell receptor (beta chain) was sequenced in a study of T cell responses to AZD1222 COVID-19 vaccine. The CDR3 totals 12 residues. CDR1 is LGHDT, CDR2 YNNKEL, per germline (reference sequence). V was shortened by 3 bases and J by 8 bases, with 7 bases between the two germline ends. Whole-study results and caveats: Spike-wide coverage was observed for vaccine-associated CD4 TCRs, with dominant responses at 160-218 and 743-854. Sampling captured repertoires only after the peak T cell response. AZD1222 recipients seropositive at baseline numbered only six.

Sequencing used immunoSEQ multiplex PCR; TCRdb keeps in-frame clones, though not all of them. The sample has roughly 200,000 clones, 90% to 95% seen once. A word on this clone: The antigen remains undetermined.

The specimen was peripheral blood, collected 28 days after the second dose of the MenACWY control vaccine. The source of this sequence is an adult who received the MenACWY meningococcal vaccine as a control. This chain connects TRBV3-1 (or the pseudogene TRBV3-2) to TRBJ1-4, with D unclear. The CDR3 bases are TGTGCCAGCAGCCAGGCGGCAGAAAAACTGTTTTTT. This codes for CASSQAAEKLFF.